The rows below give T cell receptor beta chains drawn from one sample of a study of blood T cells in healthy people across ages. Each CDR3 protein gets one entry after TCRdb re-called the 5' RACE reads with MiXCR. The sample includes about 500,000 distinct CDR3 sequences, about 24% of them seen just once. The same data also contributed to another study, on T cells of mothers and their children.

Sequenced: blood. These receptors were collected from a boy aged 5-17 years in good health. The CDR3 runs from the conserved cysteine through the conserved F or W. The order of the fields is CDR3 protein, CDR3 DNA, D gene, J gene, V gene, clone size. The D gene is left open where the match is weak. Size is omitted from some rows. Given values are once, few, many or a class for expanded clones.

CSAPTSGGARGNEQFF	TGCAGTGCCCCGACTAGCGGGGGGGCAAGGGGCAATGAGCAGTTCTTC	TRBD2	TRBJ2-1	TRBV20-1	few
CASSSLAGLWTGQETQYF	TGTGCCAGCAGTTCTTTAGCTGGATTGTGGACAGGGCAAGAGACCCAGTACTTC	TRBD1	TRBJ2-5	TRBV27	few
CASSLVSGRETQYF	TGTGCCAGCAGCTTAGTTAGCGGGAGAGAGACCCAGTACTTC	TRBD2	TRBJ2-5	TRBV7-2	many
CSVEEGPYGYTF	TGCAGCGTTGAAGAGGGACCCTATGGCTACACCTTC	.	TRBJ1-2	TRBV29-1	few
CSASCGREETQYF	TGCAGTGCTAGTTGCGGGAGGGAAGAGACCCAGTACTTC	TRBD2	TRBJ2-5	TRBV20-1	few
CASSKDRGEGYTF	TGTGCCAGCAGCAAAGACAGGGGAGAAGGCTACACCTTC	TRBD1	TRBJ1-2	TRBV7-2	.
CASSQTGFSEQYF	TGCGCCAGCAGCCAGACAGGGTTCTCCGAGCAGTACTTC	TRBD1	TRBJ2-7	TRBV4-3	few
CASYGGEGEKLFF	TGTGCCAGCTACGGGGGTGAAGGGGAAAAACTGTTTTTT	.	TRBJ1-4	TRBV6-1	few
CASSVGSQGGQPQHF	TGTGCCAGCAGCGTAGGTAGTCAGGGTGGGCAGCCCCAGCATTTT	.	TRBJ1-5	TRBV9	.
CSAPGPGWGNIQYF	TGCAGTGCTCCCGGTCCAGGATGGGGGAACATTCAGTACTTC	.	TRBJ2-4	TRBV20-1	few
CSVVAGGGNTIYF	TGCAGCGTTGTAGCGGGGGGTGGAAACACCATATATTTT	.	TRBJ1-3	TRBV29-1	.
CASGEGDSKNIQYF	TGCGCCAGCGGGGAGGGGGACAGCAAAAACATTCAGTACTTC	.	TRBJ2-4	TRBV5-1	.
CASSLGTGIYGYTF	TGTGCCAGCAGTTTGGGGACAGGGATCTATGGCTACACCTTC	TRBD1	TRBJ1-2	TRBV12-3/TRBV12-4	.